These T cell receptor beta chains were read from a single sample in a study of radiation and T cells in renal cell carcinoma. Measured with immunoSEQ multiplex PCR; TCRdb has only the in-frame clones, and not every one. The sample lists just over 95,000 clones; 80% to 90% were seen once. The material sequenced was blood, taken from a patient whose treatment included radiotherapy and nephrectomy. These receptors were taken from a man aged 50 to 60 with renal cell carcinoma. Each CDR3 is given with its conserved first and last residue. D genes are given only for firm matches. Some rows have no size entry. The others give once, few or many, or a class for an expanded clone.

d_gene	v_gene	j_gene	abundance	CDR3nt	CDR3aa
NA	TRBV27	TRBJ1-1	NA	TGTGCCAGCAGTTTATCTCCGGGCACTGAAGCTTTCTTT	CASSLSPGTEAFF
TRBD1	TRBV10-3	TRBJ1-1	few	TGTGCCGCTATGAACAGGGGCACTGAAGCTTTCTTT	CAAMNRGTEAFF
NA	TRBV5-1	TRBJ2-2	NA	TGCGCCAGCAGCTTGGTTGGGATACCGACCGGGGAGCTGTTTTTT	CASSLVGIPTGELFF
TRBD1	TRBV7-8	TRBJ2-5	NA	TGTGCCAGCAGCTTAGCGGGGACAGGGGTGAGGGGGGCCCAGTACTTC	CASSLAGTGVRGAQYF
TRBD2	TRBV6-6	TRBJ2-2	NA	TGTGCCAGCAGTTACGAAGGCGGGGGCACCGGGGAGCTGTTTTTT	CASSYEGGGTGELFF
NA	TRBV28	TRBJ2-1	once	TGTGCCAGCAGTTTAGGACCGGAGGCCTACAATGAGCAGTTCTTC	CASSLGPEAYNEQFF
TRBD1	TRBV19	TRBJ1-5	NA	TGTGCCAGTAGTATCGAAGGGGGGACAGCTGCTAATCAGCCCCAGCATTTT	CASSIEGGTAANQPQHF
TRBD2	TRBV5-4	TRBJ2-7	NA	TGTGCCAGCACCCCAGTCGGTGGGCGGGGGGCGATAAGCACCTACGAGCAGTACTTC	CASTPVGGRGAISTYEQYF
TRBD1	TRBV6-1	TRBJ1-5	few	TGTGCCAGCGGGGACAGCTCTTACAATCAGCCCCAGCATTTT	CASGDSSYNQPQHF
TRBD1	TRBV18	TRBJ1-4	NA	TGTGCCAGCTCACGACAGGGTTCGGAAAAACTGTTTTTT	CASSRQGSEKLFF
NA	TRBV28	TRBJ2-7	NA	TGTGCCAGCAGTTTATTGGGTGTCGGCTACGAGCAGTACTTC	CASSLLGVGYEQYF
TRBD1	TRBV12-5	TRBJ2-3	NA	TGTGCTAGTAGCAGACAGGGGGCGACAGATACGCAGTATTTT	CASSRQGATDTQYF
TRBD1	TRBV6-5	TRBJ2-7	NA	TGTGCCAGCACCAAAAGCAGGGGGTACGAGCAGTACTTC	CASTKSRGYEQYF
TRBD2	TRBV2	TRBJ2-1	NA	TGTGCCAGCAGTGCGGGACTAGGCAGTCTCTCCAATGAGCAGTTCTTC	CASSAGLGSLSNEQFF
TRBD2	TRBV11-3	TRBJ2-1	NA	TGTGCCAGCAGCCAAACCCTAGCGGGGGCCTACAATGAGCAGTTCTTC	CASSQTLAGAYNEQFF
NA	TRBV11-3	TRBJ2-2	NA	TGTGCCAGCAGCCCCAGAGGGGCGCAGGGAGTCGGGGAGCTGTTTTTT	CASSPRGAQGVGELFF
TRBD1	TRBV11-1	TRBJ2-5	NA	TGTGCCAGCAGCTCGCGGACAGGCGGAGAGACCCAGTACTTC	CASSSRTGGETQYF
NA	TRBV27	TRBJ2-5	NA	TGTGCCAGCAGCCTAACGTTTCAAGAGACCCAGTACTTC	CASSLTFQETQYF
NA	TRBV7-9	TRBJ1-4	NA	TGTGCCAGCAGCCGCTCAAGGACAGTTAATGAAAAACTGTTTTTT	CASSRSRTVNEKLFF
NA	TRBV7-2	TRBJ2-7	once	TGTGCCAGCAGCCAAAGGGCTCTCCCCTACTACGAGCAGTACTTC	CASSQRALPYYEQYF
TRBD2	TRBV10-3	TRBJ2-3	NA	TGTGCCATCAGGCCGGGGGAGGGAAATAGGGATACGCAGTATTTT	CAIRPGEGNRDTQYF
TRBD1	TRBV28	TRBJ1-2	once	TGTGCCAGCACACCCGGGACAGTATATGGCTACACCTTC	CASTPGTVYGYTF
NA	TRBV2	TRBJ2-6	NA	TGTGCCAGCAGTGAAGCACGACAGTCCTCTGGGGCCAACGTCCTGACTTTC	CASSEARQSSGANVLTF
NA	TRBV6-5	TRBJ2-3	NA	TGTGCCAGCAGTTATGCGACAGGCTCATATACGCAGTATTTT	CASSYATGSYTQYF
NA	TRBV4-2	TRBJ2-7	NA	TGTGCCAGCAGCCAACGTACAGGAACACACGAGCAGTACTTC	CASSQRTGTHEQYF
NA	TRBV4-1	TRBJ1-5	NA	TGCGCCAGCAGCCAAGGCGTTCATCAGCCCCAGCATTTT	CASSQGVHQPQHF
NA	TRBV30	TRBJ1-5	NA	TGTGCCTGGAGTGCCCGGGGCCTTATAGATCAGCCCCAGCATTTT	CAWSARGLIDQPQHF
TRBD2	TRBV19	TRBJ2-5	NA	TGTGCCAGTAGTCCGAGGACTAGCGGATCCCAGTACTTC	CASSPRTSGSQYF
NA	TRBV30	TRBJ1-1	few	TGTGCCTGGAGTGTATCCGCAGGGACGTTGCGAGCTTTCTTT	CAWSVSAGTLRAFF
NA	TRBV9	TRBJ2-5	few	TGTGCCAGCAGCGTGGGAGAGGAAGAGACCCAGTACTTC	CASSVGEEETQYF
TRBD1	TRBV29-1	TRBJ1-2	NA	TGCAGTGGATACGGGGGGGACAGGGGCAAGAACTATGGCTACACCTTC	CSGYGGDRGKNYGYTF
NA	TRBV10-3	TRBJ1-5	NA	TGTGCCATCAGTGACCCTGGAAATCAGCCCCAGCATTTT	CAISDPGNQPQHF
TRBD2	TRBV7-2	TRBJ2-1	NA	TGTGCCAGCAGCTTAGGAGGGACTAACAATGAGCAGTTCTTC	CASSLGGTNNEQFF
NA	TRBV4-1	TRBJ1-1	NA	TGCGCCAGCAGCCAAGAGGGAGGGATGAACACTGAAGCTTTCTTT	CASSQEGGMNTEAFF
NA	TRBV11-3	TRBJ2-7	NA	TGTGCCAGCAGCAGTCGCCCCAGCGCTTTCTACGAGCAGTACTTC	CASSSRPSAFYEQYF